These T cell receptor beta chains were read from a single sample in a study of T cell changes during pregnancy in multiple sclerosis. The protocol was immunoSEQ multiplex PCR, while the TCRdb copy is restricted to in-frame clones and leaves out a portion. The table shows about 80,000 clones, with under 95% occurring only once. The material was peripheral blood, obtained before pregnancy. These receptors all come from a female donor with multiple sclerosis, enrolled in a pregnancy study. Both conserved end residues are part of each CDR3. D genes are given only for firm matches. Only some rows state a clone size, as once, few, many or a class for expanded clones.

V gene	D gene	clone size	J gene	CDR3 protein	CDR3 DNA
TRBV7-5	.	.	TRBJ1-5	CARSPAQADRSEPQHF	TGTGCCAGAAGCCCCGCCCAAGCGGACCGGAGTGAGCCCCAGCATTTT
TRBV5-1	.	.	TRBJ1-2	CASSLGLLRYGYTF	TGCGCCAGCAGCTTGGGTTTACTGAGGTATGGCTACACCTTC
TRBV7-9	.	.	TRBJ1-4	CASSLGEIQTEKLFF	TGTGCCAGCAGCTTAGGCGAGATACAGACTGAAAAACTGTTTTTT
TRBV6-6	.	.	TRBJ2-7	CASAGSLRDEQYF	TGTGCCAGCGCGGGGAGTCTAAGAGACGAGCAGTACTTC
TRBV5-4	TRBD1	.	TRBJ2-7	CASSPRQGGYEQYF	TGTGCCAGCAGCCCACGACAGGGCGGCTACGAGCAGTACTTC
TRBV12-5	TRBD1	.	TRBJ2-2	CASGGRQGGTGELFF	TGTGCTAGTGGTGGGAGACAGGGGGGCACCGGGGAGCTGTTTTTT
TRBV7-3	TRBD1	.	TRBJ1-3	CASSLNRGSTIYF	TGTGCCAGCAGCTTAAACAGGGGGAGCACCATATATTTT
TRBV18	.	.	TRBJ2-5	CASSPNQETQYF	TGTGCCAGCTCACCTAACCAAGAGACCCAGTACTTC
TRBV29-1	.	once	TRBJ2-2	CSVVQGYTGELFF	TGCAGCGTCGTACAGGGCTACACCGGGGAGCTGTTTTTT
TRBV5-1	.	.	TRBJ2-3	CASSALLGTSTDTQYF	TGCGCCAGCAGCGCTCTACTAGGTACTAGCACAGATACGCAGTATTTT
TRBV9	TRBD1	.	TRBJ2-2	CASSGGDRSYWGELFF	TGTGCCAGCAGCGGTGGGGACAGGTCGTATTGGGGGGAGCTGTTTTTT
TRBV2	TRBD2	.	TRBJ2-3	CASSEVGTSGADTQYF	TGTGCCAGCAGTGAAGTCGGGACTAGCGGGGCGGATACGCAGTATTTT
TRBV2	.	.	TRBJ2-1	CASSDPLRGLREQFF	TGTGCCAGCAGTGACCCCTTACGAGGCCTTAGGGAGCAGTTCTTC
TRBV19	TRBD1	.	TRBJ2-7	CASSAGTGGYEQYF	TGTGCCAGTAGTGCCGGGACAGGGGGATACGAGCAGTACTTC
TRBV19	TRBD2	.	TRBJ2-5	CASSASSGGAGETQYF	TGTGCCAGTAGTGCTAGTAGCGGGGGGGCAGGGGAGACCCAGTACTTC
TRBV18	.	.	TRBJ1-3	CASSPASQGVGNTIYF	TGTGCCAGCTCACCAGCATCGCAGGGTGTTGGAAACACCATATATTTT
TRBV2	.	once	TRBJ2-2	CASSGRDKGIGELFF	TGTGCCAGCAGTGGAAGGGACAAAGGTATCGGGGAGCTGTTTTTT
TRBV11-2	.	.	TRBJ1-3	CASSTSGSAGNTIYF	TGTGCCAGCAGCACTAGTGGGTCGGCGGGAAACACCATATATTTT
TRBV6-5	.	.	TRBJ2-3	CASSSPRHTQYF	TGTGCCAGCAGTTCTCCTAGACATACGCAGTATTTT
TRBV9	TRBD2	.	TRBJ2-1	CASSVGSGDNEQFF	TGTGCCAGCAGCGTAGGGAGCGGGGATAATGAGCAGTTCTTC
TRBV5-1	.	once	TRBJ1-1	CASSFISLDEAFF	TGCGCCAGCAGCTTTATCTCTCTAGATGAAGCTTTCTTT
TRBV4-2	TRBD2	.	TRBJ2-5	CASSRPGLAVPPLETQYF	TGTGCCAGCAGCCGCCCGGGACTAGCGGTCCCCCCTTTAGAGACCCAGTACTTC
TRBV5-4	.	.	TRBJ2-1	CASSSAGRVEQFF	TGTGCCAGCAGCTCGGCGGGTCGAGTTGAGCAGTTCTTC
TRBV2	TRBD1	.	TRBJ1-1	CASTPDRVGTEAFF	TGTGCCAGCACCCCGGACAGGGTGGGCACTGAAGCTTTCTTT
TRBV5-1	.	.	TRBJ2-7	CASSLGTSPYEQYF	TGCGCCAGCAGCTTGGGGACTTCTCCCTACGAGCAGTACTTC
TRBV19	TRBD1	.	TRBJ1-2	CASSAVGRDRGLYGYTF	TGTGCCAGTAGTGCCGTTGGACGGGACAGGGGGCTCTATGGCTACACCTTC
TRBV30	.	.	TRBJ2-5	CAWSNLGTSSRETQYF	TGTGCCTGGAGTAATTTGGGGACATCCTCGAGGGAGACCCAGTACTTC
TRBV19	.	.	TRBJ2-1	CASSSEGKPYNEQFF	TGTGCCAGTAGTAGCGAGGGCAAGCCCTACAATGAGCAGTTCTTC
TRBV12-5	TRBD1	few	TRBJ1-4	CASGLGGQGNEKLFF	TGTGCTAGTGGTTTGGGGGGACAGGGAAATGAAAAACTGTTTTTT
TRBV11-3	TRBD1	.	TRBJ2-2	CASSSGGTGELFF	TGTGCCAGCAGCTCAGGGGGCACCGGGGAGCTGTTTTTT
TRBV19	TRBD1	.	TRBJ1-5	CASTSGTGVNQPQHF	TGTGCCAGTACCTCCGGGACAGGGGTCAATCAGCCCCAGCATTTT
TRBV7-6	TRBD2	.	TRBJ2-5	CASSLSYPGTSGGSAQYF	TGTGCCAGCAGCTTAAGTTACCCGGGGACTAGCGGGGGCTCGGCCCAGTACTTC
TRBV25-1	TRBD2	.	TRBJ2-7	CASSPGGGIPLEQYF	TGTGCCAGCAGCCCCGGCGGGGGGATCCCCCTCGAGCAGTACTTC
TRBV5-1	.	.	TRBJ1-1	CASSLTGMNTEAFF	TGCGCCAGCAGCTTAACGGGGATGAACACTGAAGCTTTCTTT
TRBV11-2	.	.	TRBJ2-7	CASSPWQGRGEQYF	TGTGCCAGCAGTCCTTGGCAGGGGAGGGGCGAGCAGTACTTC
TRBV11-2	.	.	TRBJ2-2	CASSSLRQGRAGELFF	TGTGCCAGCAGCTCTCTAAGACAGGGGAGGGCCGGGGAGCTGTTTTTT
TRBV5-8	.	.	TRBJ2-7	CASSRGSGPYYEQYF	TGTGCCAGCAGCAGGGGTTCGGGCCCTTACTACGAGCAGTACTTC
TRBV30	TRBD1	.	TRBJ1-4	CALDRGGEKLFF	TGTGCCTTGGACAGGGGTGGGGAAAAACTGTTTTTT
TRBV4-1	TRBD1	.	TRBJ2-7	CASSQGTGMDEQYF	TGCGCCAGCAGCCAAGGGACAGGGATGGACGAGCAGTACTTC
TRBV18	.	once	TRBJ1-1	CASSPLGTGGLTEAFF	TGTGCCAGCTCACCACTAGGGACTGGAGGTCTCACTGAAGCTTTCTTT
TRBV11-2	TRBD1	.	TRBJ1-1	CASSLSQPGQTNEAFF	TGTGCCAGCAGCTTATCTCAACCGGGACAGACTAATGAAGCTTTCTTT